The 28 T cell receptor beta chains in this list originate from one sample, sequenced in a study of cytomegalovirus exposure and HLA in healthy donors. Vbeta (60) and Jbeta (13) primers were used in the PCR. TCRdb's copy holds only in-frame clones and misses some; the assay was immunoSEQ multiplex PCR. This sample has more than 85,000 clones, with 75% found just once. Specimen: PBMCs. The receptors shown here come from a woman younger than 30 in good health and CMV-seropositive.

The table lists this clone with a few counts. This chain uses TRBV30 with TRBJ2-2; weak D call: TRBD2 (6 bases). Trimming removed 0 bases at V and 4 bases at J, with 15 bases between. Germline loops: CDR1 GTSNPN, CDR2 SVGIG (reference sequence). This CDR3 region has 16 residues. This CDR3 reads CAWSVLPGAGTGELFF. The DNA for the CDR3 is TGTGCCTGGAGTGTACTTCCGGGAGCGGGCACCGGGGAGCTGTTTTTT.

This chain links TRBV6-1 with TRBJ2-2; D is perhaps TRBD2 (5 bases). The V end was cut by 3 bases, the J end by 1 base, with 12 bases between. CDR1 and CDR2 from the germline V gene are MNHNS and SASEGT. There are 16 residues in the CDR3. CDR3 DNA sequence: TGTGCCAGCAGTGAGCAGACGGACTTGAACACCGGGGAGCTGTTTTTT. It specifies CASSEQTDLNTGELFF.

The chain carries TRBV20-1 and TRBJ2-7; D unresolved. The CDR3 contains 11 residues. The V end lost 3 bases, the J end lost 6 bases, and 9 bases lay between the germline ends. Germline V CDR1 and CDR2: DFQATT, SNEGSKA (reference sequence). CDR3 residues: CSARAGLEQYF. The CDR3 DNA follows: TGCAGTGCTAGGGCTGGGCTCGAGCAGTACTTC.

This clone was detected once. The chain joins TRBV7-9 to TRBJ2-7, with D perhaps matching TRBD2 (6 bases). CDR1 is SEHNR, CDR2 FQNEAQ, per germline (reference sequence). This CDR3 is built from 15 residues. V was pared by 4 bases and J by 0 bases, with 13 bases between. In DNA form, the CDR3 reads TGTGCCAGCAGCTCTTCCGGGACTTCCTCCTACGAGCAGTACTTC. Its translation: CASSSSGTSSYEQYF.

The chain uses TRBV28 and TRBJ1-3; possible D gene TRBD1, 6 bases. Germline lookup yields CDR1 MDHEN and CDR2 SYDVKM. This CDR3 has 14 amino acids. The V end lost 6 bases, the J end lost 0 bases, and 9 bases lay between the germline ends. The CDR3 sequence: CASSTGSSGNTIYF. The CDR3 DNA reads TGTGCCAGCAGCACAGGGTCCTCTGGAAACACCATATATTTT.

The V call is TRBV9, the J call TRBJ2-3, with 7 positions matching TRBD2. The CDR3 covers 14 residues. Trimming took 1 base from V and 3 from J; bases not matched to a gene: 2. Germline CDR1 is SGDLS and CDR2 is YYNGEE. For the CDR3, the DNA is TGTGCCAGCAGCGTATGGGAGGGGACAGATACGCAGTATTTT. It yields the protein CASSVWEGTDTQYF.

This chain joins TRBV29-1 and TRBJ2-5, with TRBD1 matching 9 bases. Trimming cost V 7 bases and J 3 bases; bases outside gene matches: 3. CDR3 length equals 12 residues. CDR1 and CDR2 (germline): SQVTM, ANQGSEA. The CDR3 DNA sequence: TGCAGCGCCGGGGACAGGGAAGAGACCCAGTACTTC. This encodes CSAGDREETQYF.

The rearrangement uses TRBV28 and TRBJ1-1; unclear D gene. Germline V gives CDR1 MDHEN, CDR2 SYDVKM. This CDR3 is built from 16 residues. Trimming took 3 bases from V and 0 from J, leaving 14 bases between them. CDR3 loop: CASSFNPRNMNTEAFF. In nucleotides, the CDR3 is TGTGCCAGCAGTTTCAATCCCCGCAACATGAACACTGAAGCTTTCTTT.

The V call is TRBV28, the J call TRBJ2-3, with D uncertain. The V end was cut by 3 bases, the J end by 6 bases, with 13 bases between. Germline V gene data show CDR1 as MDHEN and CDR2 as SYDVKM. CDR3 length: 14 residues. The CDR3 region is CASSLYQVVDTQYF. CDR3 coding DNA: TGTGCCAGCAGTTTGTACCAGGTTGTGGATACGCAGTATTTT.

The chain recombines TRBV19 with TRBJ1-1, with 7 bases identical to TRBD1. The CDR3 sequence is 20 residues long. J gave up 5 bases and V 10 bases, and 31 bases lay outside the gene matches. The germline CDR1 and CDR2 sequences are LNHDA and SQIVND (reference sequence). The CDR3, as DNA: TGTGCCACCCCCTCCCGGGACACGACCCAGGGGGAGTTTTCGAGGACTGAAGCTTTCTTT. It codes for CATPSRDTTQGEFSRTEAFF. Drawing the rest from reference TRBV19 and TRBJ1-1, the complete variable domain is DGGITQSPKYLFRKEGQNVTLSCEQNLNHDAMYWYRQDPGQGLRLIYYSQIVNDFQKGDIAEGYSVSREKKESFPLTVTSAQKNPTAFYLCATPSRDTTQGEFSRTEAFFGQGTRLTVV.

V usage is TRBV5-1 and J usage is TRBJ2-3, with 11 bases matching TRBD2. CDR1 SGHRS and CDR2 YFSETQ come from the germline V gene. The junction had 2 bases not matched to a gene; V was cut back by 2 bases and J by 0 bases. This CDR3 spans 16 amino acids. The DNA of the CDR3 is TGCGCCAGCAGCTTCAGACTAGCGGGAAGCACAGATACGCAGTATTTT. Translated: CASSFRLAGSTDTQYF.

This chain joins TRBV25-1 and TRBJ2-3; 7 bases are a match to TRBD1. V trimming: 0 bases; J trimming: 6 bases; junction bases outside the gene matches: 12. The CDR3 runs to 17 residues. CDR1 and CDR2 (germline): MGHDK, SYGVNS. CDR3: CASSEYFIGYRGDTQYF. The CDR3 region has the DNA TGTGCCAGCAGTGAATACTTCATTGGTTACAGGGGCGATACGCAGTATTTT. Supplemented by reference TRBV25-1 and TRBJ2-3, the full variable domain reads EADIYQTPRYLVIGTGKKITLECSQTMGHDKMYWYQQDPGMELHLIHYSYGVNSTEKGDLSSESTVSRIRTEHFPLTLESARPSHTSQYLCASSEYFIGYRGDTQYFGPGTRLTVL.

V gene TRBV7-8 combines with J gene TRBJ2-3, with unresolved D. The germline V gene encodes CDR1 SGHVS and CDR2 FQNEAQ. V was shortened by 4 bases and J by 2 bases, with 16 bases between the two germline ends. This CDR3 region has 16 residues. In DNA, the CDR3 is TGTGCCAGCAGCTACCTTAGCAGAGCCCACACAGATACGCAGTATTTT. It yields the protein CASSYLSRAHTDTQYF.

V usage is TRBV11-2 and J usage is TRBJ2-7; 9 nucleotides line up with TRBD1. Trimming removed 6 bases from V and 7 bases from J; junction bases left unmatched: 10. This CDR3 has 14 residues. CDR1 SGHAT and CDR2 FQNNGV come from the germline V gene. The CDR3 nucleotides read TGTGCCAGCAGAAGGCCGGGACAGGGTTGGGAGCAGTACTTC. Translation gives CASRRPGQGWEQYF.

This clone was observed a handful of times. V usage is TRBV11-2 and J usage is TRBJ2-2; D gene unclear. Germline V gene sequence: CDR1 SGHAT, CDR2 FQNNGV. The CDR3 length is 13 residues. Trimming removed 1 base at V and 7 bases at J, with 7 bases between. CDR3 nucleotides: TGTGCCAGCAGCTTAGGGCAGAACGGGGAGCTGTTTTTT. It encodes CASSLGQNGELFF.

The V and J genes are TRBV18 and TRBJ2-1; 11 bases align to TRBD2. J lost 0 bases, V lost 1 base, and 2 bases had no gene match. The CDR3 totals 17 residues. Germline V gene sequence: CDR1 KGHSH, CDR2 LQKENI. CDR3 nucleotide sequence: TGTGCCAGCTCACCACTGACTAGCGGGAACTCCTACAATGAGCAGTTCTTC. Its translation is CASSPLTSGNSYNEQFF.

The chain joins TRBV4-3 to TRBJ2-5, with TRBD2 matching over 7 bases. The J call may be in error: the DNA end matches TRBJ2-7 better. The CDR3 runs 15 residues. Germline V gene lookup returns CDR1 LGHNA and CDR2 YSLEER. The CDR3 nucleotides read TGCGCCAGCAGCCAACTTACTAGCGCGCGTTACGAGCAGTACTTC. It encodes CASSQLTSARYEQYF.

V is TRBV9 and J is TRBJ2-3; 10 positions match TRBD2. Germline V gene data show CDR1 as SGDLS and CDR2 as YYNGEE. The CDR3 has 15 amino acids. The trim removed 4 bases at V and 5 bases at J, leaving 7 bases unmatched. CDR3 sequence reads: CASSPSGRDGDTQYF. CDR3 sequence (DNA): TGTGCCAGCAGCCCCAGCGGGAGGGATGGAGATACGCAGTATTTT. Full variable domain (remainder filled in from reference TRBV9 and TRBJ2-3): DSGVTQTPKHLITATGQRVTLRCSPRSGDLSVYWYQQSLDQGLQFLIQYYNGEERAKGNILERFSAQQFPDLHSELNLSSLELGDSALYFCASSPSGRDGDTQYFGPGTRLTVL.

The rearrangement uses TRBV5-6 and TRBJ2-7; weak D call: TRBD1 (7 bases). Germline V gene data show CDR1 as SGHDT and CDR2 as YYEEEE. The CDR3 has 15 residues. Trimming removed 0 bases from V and 2 bases from J, with 12 bases in between. CDR3 protein: CASSLGQGGPYEQYF. DNA for the CDR3: TGTGCCAGCAGCTTGGGGCAGGGGGGCCCCTACGAGCAGTACTTC.

This clone was recorded a few times. DNA for the CDR3: TGTGCCAGCAGCTTGAGGTACGCGGGAGGGTTCTACAATGAGCAGTTCTTC. This translates into CASSLRYAGGFYNEQFF. The chain carries TRBV5-4 and TRBJ2-1; 9 bases fit TRBD2. The length of the CDR3 is 17 residues. The germline gives CDR1 SGHNT, CDR2 YYREEE (reference sequence). V was pared by 1 base and J by 3 bases, with 8 bases of the junction left unmatched.

The chain carries TRBV11-3 and TRBJ2-7; 8 positions agree with TRBD1. Germline lookup yields CDR1 SGHNT and CDR2 YENEEA. The CDR3 totals 14 residues. The V gene end was trimmed by 5 bases and the J gene end by 6 bases; junction bases not matched to a gene: 9. The CDR3 DNA is TGTGCCAGCAGCCCCGGACAGGGCTCGATCGAGCAGTACTTC. Translating gives CASSPGQGSIEQYF.

The J gene is TRBJ1-2, the V gene TRBV4-1; TRBD1 matches at 7 bases. The CDR3 totals 16 residues. Trimming cost V 4 bases and J 4 bases; bases outside gene matches: 12. Germline CDR1 reads MGHRA; CDR2 reads YSYEKL. For the CDR3, the DNA is TGCGCCAGCAGCCCAACTGACACTTCAGGGGGCTATGGCTACACCTTC. It translates to CASSPTDTSGGYGYTF.

The rearrangement joins TRBV7-3 to TRBJ1-2, with D unclear. V shed 5 bases and J shed 5 bases, with 15 bases lying between them. Germline V gene sequence: CDR1 SGHTA, CDR2 FQGTGA. The CDR3 sequence is 14 residues long. This chain's CDR3 is CASSPGSGEYGYTF. CDR3 DNA: TGTGCCAGCAGCCCCGGTTCCGGGGAATATGGCTACACCTTC.

The chain couples TRBV6-1 to TRBJ1-1, with D uncertain. CDR3 size: 12 residues. The germline V and J ends were trimmed by 2 bases and 6 bases, with 7 bases remaining between them. CDR1 MNHNS and CDR2 SASEGT come from the germline V gene. As DNA, the CDR3 is TGTGCCAGCAGTGAAATGGGCCCTGAAGCTTTCTTT. As protein: CASSEMGPEAFF.

The V call is TRBV10-3, the J call TRBJ2-1; 11 nucleotides match TRBD2. This CDR3 is 17 amino acids long. Germline trimming cut 3 bases from V and 3 bases from J; bases unmatched to any gene: 7. Germline V gene data show CDR1 as ENHRY and CDR2 as SYGVKD. CDR3 loop: CAISDLLAGDGYNEQFF. The CDR3 nucleotides are TGTGCCATCAGTGACCTACTAGCGGGAGACGGCTACAATGAGCAGTTCTTC.

V is TRBV27 and J is TRBJ2-7; TRBD1 matches 11 bases. This CDR3 has 14 amino acids. Germline CDR1 reads MNHEY; CDR2 reads SMNVEV (reference sequence). After removal of 6 bases from V and 2 bases from J, the junction contained 3 bases not matched to a gene. CDR3 nucleotide sequence: TGTGCCAGCAGCGGGACAGGGGGGCCCTACGAGCAGTACTTC. This gives the protein CASSGTGGPYEQYF.

In the case of this clone: Germline is not matched at one junction end, which may reflect a read error. The same CDR3 arises from other DNA sequences in this sample as well. This chain's CDR3 is CASTPGVNIQYF. CDR3 DNA: TGCGCCAGCACCCCAGGGGTGAACATTCAGTACTTC. V gene TRBV2 combines with J gene TRBJ2-4, with D possibly TRBD1 on 6 matching bases. The CDR3 sequence is 12 residues long. The germline CDR1 and CDR2 sequences are SNHLY and FYNNEI.

The chain has TRBV7-9 and TRBJ2-5; possible D gene TRBD1, 6 bases. The CDR3 loop spans 16 amino acids. Per germline, CDR1 SEHNR and CDR2 FQNEAQ (reference sequence). The V and J ends lost 3 bases and 0 bases respectively, with 14 bases between them. CDR3 in amino acids: CASSFTGSNYQETQYF. Here the CDR3 DNA reads TGTGCCAGCAGCTTCACAGGGAGCAACTACCAAGAGACCCAGTACTTC.